The present entry profiles one T cell receptor beta chain with its context. These data are taken from a study of CD8+CD57+ T cells in acquired aplastic anemia. Overall study: Sorted CD4+ and CD8+ cells yielded DNA averaging approximately 3 ug.

This CDR3 spans 13 amino acids. The germline gives CDR1 SQVTM, CDR2 ANQGSEA. V shed 7 bases and J shed 3 bases, with 14 bases lying between them. The patients chosen for sequencing had shown expansion of CD8+CD57+ cells (detected by flow cytometry). Using genomic DNA as the template, TCR beta VDJ and CDR3 profiling was carried out. TCRdb re-called the reads with MiXCR, one entry per CDR3 protein. The table has around 130,000 distinct CDR3 sequences, 50% to 70% seen once. This receptor was identified in a human donor with aplastic anemia. The sample consisted of sorted CD4+, CD8+, or CD8+CD57+ T cells (not recorded which) from PBMCs. The chain uses TRBV29-1 and TRBJ2-3; perhaps TRBD1 as D (6 bases). The CDR3 here is CSANPTGTDTQYF. CDR3 nucleotide sequence: TGCAGCGCGAATCCTACAGGGACAGATACGCAGTATTTT.